Listed below are T cell receptor beta chains from one sample, sequenced in a study of a mutant IDH1 vaccine in newly diagnosed glioma. These receptors' targets are unknown. This table comes from immunoSEQ multiplex PCR, and its TCRdb copy is limited to in-frame clones, with some not included. This sample has around 50,000 clones, with approximately 90% found just once. The source was PBMCs, collected from a glioma patient whose treatment included an IDH1 peptide vaccine. The receptors here all came from a woman in her 40s with glioma. Each CDR3 is given with its conserved first and last residue. D genes are given only for firm matches. Expanded clones are given a class, and other clones once, few, many or no size at all.

D: -; V: TRBV5-1; J: TRBJ2-7; size: -; DNA: TGCGCCAGCAGCTTGGGTGCCTGGGAGCAGTACTTC; CDR3: CASSLGAWEQYF
D: TRBD1; V: TRBV28; J: TRBJ1-3; size: -; DNA: TGTGCCAGCAGTTTTGCCCCGGGACAGGTAGACACCATATATTTT; CDR3: CASSFAPGQVDTIYF
D: -; V: TRBV10-2; J: TRBJ1-5; size: -; DNA: TGCGCCAGCAGTGAGATCCCTCAGCCCCAGCATTTT; CDR3: CASSEIPQPQHF
D: TRBD2; V: TRBV10-2; J: TRBJ2-2; size: -; DNA: TGCGCCAGCAGCATAAGCGGGGGGGCTTACACCGGGGAGCTGTTTTTT; CDR3: CASSISGGAYTGELFF
D: TRBD1; V: TRBV2; J: TRBJ1-1; size: -; DNA: TGTGCCAGCACCCGGGACAGGGGGCGCGGGAACACTGAAGCTTTCTTT; CDR3: CASTRDRGRGNTEAFF
D: -; V: TRBV7-9; J: TRBJ2-5; size: -; DNA: TGTGCCAGCAGCGGAATTGTTCCGGGACACTCCCAAGAGACCCAGTACTTC; CDR3: CASSGIVPGHSQETQYF
D: TRBD2; V: TRBV18; J: TRBJ2-5; size: -; DNA: TGTGCCAGCTCACCGAACGGCGGGGGGCGAGAGACCCAGTACTTC; CDR3: CASSPNGGGRETQYF
D: TRBD1; V: TRBV28; J: TRBJ1-5; size: -; DNA: TGTGCCAGCAGCTGGGGACAGAAACAGCCCCAGCATTTT; CDR3: CASSWGQKQPQHF
D: TRBD1; V: TRBV6-6; J: TRBJ1-1; size: -; DNA: TGTGCCAGCAGCTTAAAGGGACAGGGTTACACTGAAGCTTTCTTT; CDR3: CASSLKGQGYTEAFF
D: -; V: TRBV7-6; J: TRBJ1-2; size: -; DNA: TGTGCCAGCAGCTTAGGGGGTGAGGGAAATGGCTACACCTTC; CDR3: CASSLGGEGNGYTF
D: -; V: TRBV5-6; J: TRBJ1-2; size: -; DNA: TGTGCCAGCAGCTATGAGGGTGGCTACACCTTC; CDR3: CASSYEGGYTF
D: -; V: TRBV6-5; J: TRBJ2-3; size: -; DNA: TGTGCCAGCAGTCCCTGGGGACCGGCGGCAGATACGCAGTATTTT; CDR3: CASSPWGPAADTQYF
D: -; V: TRBV13; J: TRBJ2-7; size: -; DNA: TGTGCCAGCAAGGGGGGATCAACCTACGAGCAGTACTTC; CDR3: CASKGGSTYEQYF
D: -; V: TRBV21-1; J: TRBJ1-2; size: once; DNA: TGTGCCAGCAGCAAAGGGGCAACCCCTAACTATGGCTACACCTTC; CDR3: CASSKGATPNYGYTF
D: -; V: TRBV6-5; J: TRBJ2-7; size: -; DNA: TGTGCCAGCAGTTACGGGGGACCTTGGTCCTACGAGCAGTACTTC; CDR3: CASSYGGPWSYEQYF
D: -; V: TRBV6-1; J: TRBJ1-1; size: -; DNA: TGTGCCAGCAGTGCGAAGATCGGGGCCCGGGACACTGAAGCTTTCTTT; CDR3: CASSAKIGARDTEAFF
D: -; V: TRBV29-1; J: TRBJ1-2; size: -; DNA: TGCAGCGAAGGACCTAACTATGGCTACACCTTC; CDR3: CSEGPNYGYTF
D: -; V: TRBV5-8; J: TRBJ2-5; size: -; DNA: TGTGCCAGCACCCTCATGAGTGGGGAAGAGACCCAGTACTTC; CDR3: CASTLMSGEETQYF
D: -; V: TRBV4-1; J: TRBJ1-4; size: -; DNA: TGCGCCAGCAGCCAGGCCAGGGTTGCGGGTGAAAAACTGTTTTTT; CDR3: CASSQARVAGEKLFF
D: -; V: TRBV5-1; J: TRBJ1-4; size: once; DNA: TGCGCCAGCAAACAGGGATCTACTAATGAAAAACTGTTTTTT; CDR3: CASKQGSTNEKLFF
D: TRBD2; V: TRBV25-1; J: TRBJ2-7; size: -; DNA: TGTGCCAGCAGTGAATACGTCGGTTTAGCGGGAGGTTCCTACGAGCAGTACTTC; CDR3: CASSEYVGLAGGSYEQYF
D: TRBD1; V: TRBV6-1; J: TRBJ2-2; size: -; DNA: TGTGCCAGCAGTGAAAGGTGGACAGGGGTAACCGGGGAGCTGTTTTTT; CDR3: CASSERWTGVTGELFF
D: TRBD1; V: TRBV29-1; J: TRBJ2-7; size: -; DNA: TGCAGCGTTTGGGACAGGGGGGAGCAGTACTTC; CDR3: CSVWDRGEQYF
D: TRBD2; V: TRBV4-2; J: TRBJ2-5; size: -; DNA: TGTGCCAGCAGCCAATCTAGCGGGGGCCAACAAGAGACCCAGTACTTC; CDR3: CASSQSSGGQQETQYF
D: -; V: TRBV18; J: TRBJ1-1; size: -; DNA: TGTGCCAGCTCACCACCGGGGCCGAGGGACACTGAAGCTTTCTTT; CDR3: CASSPPGPRDTEAFF
D: -; V: TRBV2; J: TRBJ2-1; size: -; DNA: TGTGCCAGCAGGGGGAGGACAGGCTGGGAGCAGTTCTTC; CDR3: CASRGRTGWEQFF
D: TRBD1; V: TRBV27; J: TRBJ1-6; size: -; DNA: TGTGCCAGCAGTTTGGGGACAGGGTTGAATTCACCCCTCCACTTT; CDR3: CASSLGTGLNSPLHF
D: -; V: TRBV19; J: TRBJ1-1; size: -; DNA: TGTGCCAGTAATTATGCCGGGCAGCGGGCTGAAGCTTTCTTT; CDR3: CASNYAGQRAEAFF
D: -; V: TRBV5-1; J: TRBJ2-3; size: once; DNA: TGCGCCAGCAGCTTGGCCACGAGTGTGGTCGGAGATACGCAGTATTTT; CDR3: CASSLATSVVGDTQYF
D: -; V: TRBV7-2; J: TRBJ1-2; size: -; DNA: TGTGCCAGCAGCTTAGTACTTATTGGGTTGGAGGGGGGCTACACCTTC; CDR3: CASSLVLIGLEGGYTF
D: -; V: TRBV10-3; J: TRBJ1-1; size: -; DNA: TGTGCCATCAGTGAGTCTGAAATGTTGAACACTGAAGCTTTCTTT; CDR3: CAISESEMLNTEAFF
D: TRBD2; V: TRBV5-1; J: TRBJ2-7; size: once; DNA: TGCGCCAGCACCATTAGTGGCCGGGGCAGGGACTATGAGCAGTACTTC; CDR3: CASTISGRGRDYEQYF
D: -; V: TRBV28; J: TRBJ1-2; size: -; DNA: TGTGCCAGCAGCGGTAACTATGGCTACACCTTC; CDR3: CASSGNYGYTF
D: TRBD1; V: TRBV5-1; J: TRBJ2-7; size: -; DNA: TGCGCCAGCAGTCTAAGGGGGCCCGAATACGAGCAGTACTTC; CDR3: CASSLRGPEYEQYF
D: TRBD2; V: TRBV6-1; J: TRBJ2-1; size: -; DNA: TGTGCCAGCAGGCCGACTAGCGGGAGGATCAATGAGCAGTTCTTC; CDR3: CASRPTSGRINEQFF
D: -; V: TRBV11-1; J: TRBJ1-1; size: -; DNA: TGTGCCAGCAGCTCCTTTAGGGTACACACTGAAGCTTTCTTT; CDR3: CASSSFRVHTEAFF
D: -; V: TRBV30; J: TRBJ2-2; size: -; DNA: TGTGCCTGGAGGAGGGGTCTGACCGGGGAGCTGTTTTTT; CDR3: CAWRRGLTGELFF
D: -; V: TRBV19; J: TRBJ2-2; size: -; DNA: TGTGCCAGTACGCCTTTTGCGAACACCGGGGAGCTGTTTTTT; CDR3: CASTPFANTGELFF
D: TRBD1; V: TRBV6-5; J: TRBJ2-7; size: -; DNA: TGTGCCAGCAGTTACTCAGGGGGCGGATACGAGCAGTACTTC; CDR3: CASSYSGGGYEQYF
D: -; V: TRBV5-1; J: TRBJ2-1; size: -; DNA: TGCGCCAGCAGCTTGGATACGGACTCCTACAATGAGCAGTTCTTC; CDR3: CASSLDTDSYNEQFF
D: -; V: TRBV10-2; J: TRBJ1-2; size: -; DNA: TGCGCCAGCAGTGAAAACAGTGGGGGCTATGGCTACACCTTC; CDR3: CASSENSGGYGYTF
D: TRBD2; V: TRBV7-2; J: TRBJ2-2; size: -; DNA: TGTGCCAGCAGCTTTTCGGGGGGGGTGAGCACCGGGGAGCTGTTTTTT; CDR3: CASSFSGGVSTGELFF
D: TRBD1; V: TRBV5-1; J: TRBJ2-7; size: once; DNA: TGCGCCAGCAGCTTAACGGGACAGGGCTACGAGCAGTACTTC; CDR3: CASSLTGQGYEQYF
D: -; V: TRBV7-8; J: TRBJ2-7; size: -; DNA: TGTGCCAGCAGCTGGAGGACTGGGACCCTAAACGAGCAGTACTTC; CDR3: CASSWRTGTLNEQYF
D: -; V: TRBV2; J: TRBJ1-4; size: -; DNA: TGTGCCAGCAGCGACAGTACTTCTGATGAAAAACTGTTTTTT; CDR3: CASSDSTSDEKLFF
D: -; V: TRBV2; J: TRBJ2-4; size: -; DNA: TGTGCCAGCAGGGACCGGACTGCCCCCAAGACCATTCAGTACTTC; CDR3: CASRDRTAPKTIQYF
D: -; V: TRBV7-8; J: TRBJ1-2; size: -; DNA: TGTGCCAGCAGCTCTCGAACAGGGTCTAGCTATGGCTACACCTTC; CDR3: CASSSRTGSSYGYTF
D: -; V: TRBV5-4; J: TRBJ2-7; size: -; DNA: TGTGCCAGCAGCAGCGGACCAGCCGACGAGCAGTACTTC; CDR3: CASSSGPADEQYF